This entry lists 26 T cell receptor beta chains sequenced from one sample in a study of CD8 T cells in Susac syndrome. With random hexamers, reverse transcription was performed on about 0.45 to 1 ug of RNA. Each CDR3 protein gets one entry after TCRdb re-called the immunoSEQ multiplex PCR reads with MiXCR. The sample holds roughly 200,000 distinct CDR3 sequences, approximately 95% seen once. The source material was CD8+ T cells from PBMCs. These receptor sequences come from a human donor with multiple sclerosis.

The count of this clonotype is one. The chain joins TRBV29-1 to TRBJ1-1; possible D gene TRBD1, 6 bases. Deletions cut 4 bases from V and 1 base from J, with 13 bases between. Germline CDR1 SQVTM, CDR2 ANQGSEA. The CDR3 sequence is 14 residues long. The CDR3 here is CSVAPRGPNTEAFF. CDR3 sequence (DNA): TGCAGCGTTGCCCCTCGGGGGCCGAACACTGAAGCTTTCTTT.

CDR3 nucleotide sequence: TGTGCCAGCAGCCGAGGACAGGCCGCCGGCCCCGAGCAGTACTTC. Its protein is CASSRGQAAGPEQYF. The V gene is TRBV28, the J gene TRBJ2-7, with 7 bases fitting TRBD1. Germline lookup yields CDR1 MDHEN and CDR2 SYDVKM. The V segment lost 6 bases and the J segment 6 bases; nucleotides outside the gene matches: 14. The CDR3 covers 15 residues.

The genes are TRBV9 and TRBJ2-3; D might be TRBD1 or TRBD2, each matching 5 bases. CDR1 SGDLS and CDR2 YYNGEE come from the germline V gene. There are 15 residues in the CDR3. V lost 3 bases and J 4 bases, leaving 15 bases between the germline ends. CDR3 region: CASSGQGRGADTQYF. CDR3 DNA: TGTGCCAGCAGCGGGCAGGGCCGGGGCGCAGATACGCAGTATTTT.

The rearrangement links TRBV5-1 to TRBJ1-1, with D possibly TRBD1 on 5 matching bases. The CDR3 runs to 12 residues. Germline CDR1 is SGHRS and CDR2 is YFSETQ. V shed 6 bases and J shed 10 bases, with 16 bases lying between them. The CDR3, as DNA: TGCGCCAGCACCGGGGACGAAATTGGAGCTTTCTTT. It yields the protein CASTGDEIGAFF. The whole variable domain, filled in from reference TRBV5-1 and TRBJ1-1, reads KAGVTQTPRYLIKTRGQQVTLSCSPISGHRSVSWYQQTPGQGLQFLFEYFSETQRNKGNFPGRFSGRQFSNSRSEMNVSTLELGDSALYLCASTGDEIGAFFGQGTRLTVV.

J is TRBJ2-1 and V is TRBV5-6; weak D call: TRBD1 (5 bases). Germline CDR1 SGHDT, CDR2 YYEEEE. CDR3 length equals 15 residues. Trimming stripped 0 bases from V and 2 bases from J, with 9 bases between. The CDR3: CASSLVQAAYNEQFF. The CDR3 region has the DNA TGTGCCAGCAGCTTGGTACAGGCCGCCTACAATGAGCAGTTCTTC.

This chain joins TRBV14 and TRBJ2-7; D is perhaps TRBD1 (5 bases). The germline CDR1 and CDR2 sequences are SGHDN and FVKESK. The CDR3 extends over 12 amino acids. V lost 0 bases, J lost 6 bases, and 6 bases lay in between. The CDR3 region has the DNA TGTGCCAGCAGCCAAGAGGGGCGCGAGCAGTACTTC. Amino acid sequence: CASSQEGREQYF. Filled out from reference TRBV14 and TRBJ2-7, the complete variable domain reads EAGVTQFPSHSVIEKGQTVTLRCDPISGHDNLYWYRRVMGKEIKFLLHFVKESKQDESGMPNNRFLAERTGGTYSTLKVQPAELEDSGVYFCASSQEGREQYFGPGTRLTVT.

This clonotype showed up just once. This sequence joins TRBV18 and TRBJ1-2; the D gene is possibly TRBD1 (6 bases). There are 16 residues in the CDR3. Trimming pared 3 bases from V and 2 bases from J, leaving 16 bases between. Germline-derived CDR1 and CDR2 are KGHSH and LQKENI. CDR3 region: CASSPTGSRANYGYTF. CDR3 sequence (DNA): TGTGCCAGCTCACCTACAGGGAGCCGAGCGAACTATGGCTACACCTTC.

The rearrangement joins TRBV24-1 to TRBJ2-1, with 7 bases fitting TRBD2. CDR1 KGHDR and CDR2 SFDVKD come from the germline V gene. The CDR3 has 14 residues. The junction had 8 bases not matched to a gene; V was cut back by 8 bases and J by 5 bases. DNA of the CDR3: TGTGCCACCAAGAACGGGAGGACCAACAATGAGCAGTTCTTC. This sequence encodes CATKNGRTNNEQFF.

V and J are TRBV9 and TRBJ2-7; 8 positions agree with TRBD2. CDR1 and CDR2 from the germline V gene are SGDLS and YYNGEE. This CDR3 is built from 14 residues. With V trimmed by 5 bases and J by 0 bases, 4 bases remained unmatched. The CDR3 nucleotides read TGTGCCAGCAGTAGCGGGGCGAGCTCCTACGAGCAGTACTTC. It encodes CASSSGASSYEQYF. The variable domain in full, completed from reference TRBV9 and TRBJ2-7, reads DSGVTQTPKHLITATGQRVTLRCSPRSGDLSVYWYQQSLDQGLQFLIQYYNGEERAKGNILERFSAQQFPDLHSELNLSSLELGDSALYFCASSSGASSYEQYFGPGTRLTVT.

This clonotype came up a few times. This chain uses TRBV7-9 with TRBJ2-3, with D possibly matching TRBD2 (6 bases). Trimming stripped 6 bases from V and 5 bases from J, with 9 bases between. This CDR3 region has 12 residues. Germline CDR1 and CDR2: SEHNR and FQNEAQ (reference sequence). CDR3 in DNA: TGTGCCAGCAGATTGGGAGGAGATACGCAGTATTTT. Its translation: CASRLGGDTQYF.

The chain joins TRBV7-9 to TRBJ2-7; 7 bases are a match to TRBD1. V trimming: 2 bases; J trimming: 2 bases; junction bases outside the gene matches: 6. Germline loops: CDR1 SEHNR, CDR2 FQNEAQ (reference sequence). The CDR3 is 15 residues long. The CDR3 here is CASSLSGRGTYEQYF. In DNA, the CDR3 is TGTGCCAGCAGCTTAAGTGGCAGGGGGACCTACGAGCAGTACTTC.

V gene TRBV19 combines with J gene TRBJ2-1; 7 bases line up with TRBD2. V lost 4 bases, J lost 8 bases, and 8 bases stayed unmatched. The germline V gene encodes CDR1 LNHDA and CDR2 SQIVND (reference sequence). The CDR3 loop spans 14 amino acids. In DNA, the CDR3 is TGTGCCAGTAGTAACACCCGGGGGGAAGATGAGCAGTTCTTC. Its translation is CASSNTRGEDEQFF.

The genes are TRBV15 and TRBJ2-7, with a tentative D call TRBD2 (6 bases). CDR3 length equals 14 residues. The germline CDR1 and CDR2 sequences are LNHNV and YYDKDF (reference sequence). V was pared by 1 base and J by 1 base, with 8 bases between. CDR3 in amino acids: CATSRAGESYEQYF. In nucleotides, the CDR3 is TGTGCCACCAGCAGAGCGGGGGAGTCCTACGAGCAGTACTTC.

CDR3 nucleotides: TGTGCCAGCACCCCCTCAGAACGGATGAACACTGAAGCTTTCTTT. Amino acid sequence: CASTPSERMNTEAFF. The V and J genes are TRBV13 and TRBJ1-1; D is uncertain. Germline V lookup: CDR1 PRHDT, CDR2 FYEKMQ (reference sequence). This CDR3 comprises 15 residues. Trimming took 7 bases from V and 0 from J, leaving 15 bases between them.

The V gene is TRBV28, the J gene TRBJ2-5; no clear D gene. V lost 2 bases and J 5 bases, leaving 9 bases between the germline ends. The CDR3 covers 13 residues. From germline, CDR1 is MDHEN and CDR2 SYDVKM. CDR3 bases: TGTGCCAGCAGTTTACCCCCTGGGGAGACCCAGTACTTC. It specifies CASSLPPGETQYF.

The chain links TRBV13 to TRBJ2-7; 9 positions match TRBD1. This CDR3 is 15 amino acids long. The junction had 7 bases not matched to a gene; V was cut back by 1 base and J by 6 bases. Germline values: CDR1 PRHDT, CDR2 FYEKMQ (reference sequence). This chain's CDR3 is CASSLAGTGTAEQYF. For the CDR3, the DNA is TGTGCCAGCAGCTTAGCAGGGACAGGGACCGCCGAGCAGTACTTC.

The chain combines TRBV6-5 with TRBJ2-3, with a weak D call TRBD2 (6 bases). V was clipped by 4 bases and J by 2 bases, with 13 bases between them. The length of the CDR3 is 15 residues. Germline V gene lookup returns CDR1 MNHEY and CDR2 SVGAGI. CDR3 in DNA: TGTGCCAGCAGTTGGGGACTTCGGGACACAGATACGCAGTATTTT. This encodes CASSWGLRDTDTQYF.

CDR3 region: CASSQVLEDTQYF. The CDR3 region has the DNA TGTGCCAGCAGCCAAGTACTAGAAGATACGCAGTATTTT. V gene TRBV3-1 combines with J gene TRBJ2-3; D perhaps matches TRBD2 (5 bases). Deletions cut 1 base from V and 5 bases from J, with 7 bases between. The CDR3 contains 13 residues. The germline V gene encodes CDR1 LGHDT and CDR2 YNNKEL (reference sequence).

J is TRBJ1-2 and V is TRBV29-1; the D is unclear. V lost 4 bases to trimming and J lost 0 bases, with 9 bases between them. This CDR3 has 13 residues. Germline CDR1 is SQVTM and CDR2 is ANQGSEA. The DNA for the CDR3 is TGCAGCGTTGGCACCGGCTCTAACTATGGCTACACCTTC. It codes for CSVGTGSNYGYTF.

The chain recombines TRBV5-1 with TRBJ2-5; D remains unclear. With 4 bases removed from V and 0 bases from J, the gap between germline ends came to 10 bases. The CDR3 is 14 residues long. CDR1 is SGHRS, CDR2 YFSETQ, per germline. The CDR3 DNA is TGCGCCAGCAGCCCGGAATCGTACCAAGAGACCCAGTACTTC. Protein product: CASSPESYQETQYF.

The chain joins TRBV27 to TRBJ2-7; 13 bases map to TRBD2. The CDR3 spans 16 residues. The germline V gene encodes CDR1 MNHEY and CDR2 SMNVEV (reference sequence). The V segment lost 3 bases and the J segment 3 bases; nucleotides outside the gene matches: 5. This CDR3 is CASSLTSGGPHYEQYF. The DNA for the CDR3 is TGTGCCAGCAGTTTGACTAGCGGGGGGCCCCACTACGAGCAGTACTTC.

J is TRBJ1-1 and V is TRBV9; a weak D match, TRBD1 (5 bases). The CDR3 is made up of 15 amino acids. Germline V gene lookup returns CDR1 SGDLS and CDR2 YYNGEE. Trimming removed 3 bases from V and 0 bases from J, with 12 bases in between. In nucleotides, the CDR3 is TGTGCCAGCAGCGCTTGGACACGTATGAACACTGAAGCTTTCTTT. As protein: CASSAWTRMNTEAFF.

This chain joins TRBV6-1 and TRBJ1-2; TRBD1 might be the D (6 bases). CDR1 and CDR2 from the germline V gene are MNHNS and SASEGT. V was clipped by 3 bases and J by 6 bases, with 11 bases between them. The CDR3 is 13 residues long. Here the CDR3 DNA reads TGTGCCAGCAGTGACAGGGGCATTGATGGCTACACCTTC. Protein product: CASSDRGIDGYTF.

The chain carries TRBV6-6 and TRBJ2-3, with D perhaps matching TRBD2 (7 bases). The CDR3 sequence is 15 residues long. Germline V gives CDR1 MNHNY, CDR2 SVGAGI (reference sequence). The V gene lost 6 bases and the J gene lost 6 bases, with 19 bases spanning the gap. CDR3 DNA: TGTGCCAGCAGCCCGGTGGGGGGGGCCCTGGATACGCAGTATTTT. Translated, it gives CASSPVGGALDTQYF.

This chain links TRBV11-2 with TRBJ2-5, with D possibly matching TRBD2 (5 bases). This CDR3 has 16 amino acids. The V gene's germline CDR1 is SGHAT and CDR2 FQNNGV. V was clipped by 5 bases and J by 5 bases, with 21 bases between them. CDR3 sequence reads: CASSPETGSLGETQYF. The CDR3 DNA follows: TGTGCCAGCAGCCCTGAGACGGGATCCCTGGGGGAGACCCAGTACTTC.

The chain joins TRBV12-5 to TRBJ2-2; tentatively, D is TRBD2 (6 bases). The CDR3 sequence is 19 residues long. CDR1 is LGHNT, CDR2 FRNRAP, per germline. The V gene lost 8 bases and the J gene lost 0 bases, with 25 bases spanning the gap. The CDR3 here is CASSGVARLGRANTGELFF. The CDR3 DNA reads TGTGCTAGTTCGGGAGTGGCACGGCTCGGGCGCGCGAACACCGGGGAGCTGTTTTTT.